Following are 6 T cell receptor beta chains from one sample sequenced in a study of vaccination and CD4 T cells after COVID-19. Treatment specified: approximately nine-day PBMC culture with coronavirus spike peptide pools or control peptides (ViraFEST assay). Their antigen targets remain unknown. Oncomine TCR Beta short-read sequencing was applied to DNA from cultured CD4+ T cells. TCRdb independently ran MiXCR on the PCR reads; one entry per CDR3 protein. Here the sample spans 15,000 to 20,000 distinct CDR3 sequences, 48% being singletons. Specimen: CD4+ T cells from blood, cultured in vitro, collected before SARS-CoV-2 vaccination. The receptors were gathered from a human donor who had recovered from COVID-19.

The V call is TRBV12-3 or TRBV12-4, the J call TRBJ1-6, with 8 nucleotides matching TRBD1. Trimming at V came to 5 bases and at J to 7 bases, leaving 7 bases not matched to a gene. The CDR3 totals 15 residues. This CDR3 is CASSPRQGNNSPLHF. The CDR3 DNA sequence: TGTGCCAGCAGTCCAAGACAGGGGAACAATTCACCCCTCCACTTT.

The chain has TRBV19 and TRBJ1-2; D is ambiguous. Trimming removed 3 bases at V and 4 bases at J, with 15 bases between. CDR1 LNHDA and CDR2 SQIVND come from the germline V gene (reference sequence). This CDR3 is built from 15 residues. CDR3 nucleotides: TGTGCCAGTAGTATTTTAGCCGGGATGGGCTATGGCTACACCTTC. This gives the protein CASSILAGMGYGYTF.

This clonotype came up a few times. This chain joins TRBV21-1 and TRBJ1-1. TRBV21-1 is annotated as a pseudogene. The CDR3 is 13 amino acids. The CDR3, as DNA: TGTGCCAGCATCCAAGACGGTAACACTGAAGCTTTCTTT. Residues: CASIQDGNTEAFF.

The chain uses TRBV20-1 and TRBJ1-3; 8 nucleotides match TRBD1. CDR1 is DFQATT, CDR2 SNEGSKA, per germline (reference sequence). Losses at the gene ends were 3 bases for V and 3 bases for J; bases not matched to a gene: 4. This CDR3 contains 14 residues. CDR3 sequence (DNA): TGCAGTGCTAGCCCGACAGGGGATGGAAACACCATATATTTT. The encoded protein is CSASPTGDGNTIYF.

The chain links TRBV20-1 to TRBJ1-2, with a possible D match to TRBD1 (5 bases). The length of the CDR3 is 14 residues. Trimming cost V 1 base and J 0 bases, with 9 bases left between them. CDR1 and CDR2 (germline): DFQATT, SNEGSKA (reference sequence). CDR3 loop: CSARGARANYGYTF. In nucleotides, the CDR3 is TGCAGTGCTAGAGGGGCCAGGGCTAACTATGGCTACACCTTC.

The V call is TRBV7-9, the J call TRBJ2-1; D is unclear. CDR3 length: 14 amino acids. V shed 5 bases and J shed 7 bases, with 15 bases lying between them. CDR1 and CDR2 (germline): SEHNR, FQNEAQ (reference sequence). The CDR3 protein is CASSLTGRRNEQFF. The CDR3 DNA sequence: TGTGCCAGCAGCCTCACTGGACGTAGGAATGAGCAGTTCTTC.